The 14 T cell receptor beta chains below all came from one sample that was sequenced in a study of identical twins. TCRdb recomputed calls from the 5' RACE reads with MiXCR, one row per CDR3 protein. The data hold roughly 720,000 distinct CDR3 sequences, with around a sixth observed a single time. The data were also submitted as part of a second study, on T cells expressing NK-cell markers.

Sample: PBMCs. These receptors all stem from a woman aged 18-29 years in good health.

The CDR3 nucleotides are TGTGCCAGCAGCTCCGAGGGAGGCCGTTACAATGAGCAGTTCTTC. Protein product: CASSSEGGRYNEQFF. The chain combines TRBV7-2 with TRBJ2-1; D possibly corresponds to TRBD2 (6 bases). Germline CDR1 is SGHTA and CDR2 is FQGNSA. The CDR3 consists of 15 residues. Trimming removed 4 bases at V and 4 bases at J, with 14 bases between.

The CDR3 spells CAISEQGATHEKLFF. The CDR3 DNA is TGTGCCATCAGTGAACAGGGGGCTACGCATGAAAAACTGTTTTTT. V is TRBV10-3 and J is TRBJ1-4, with TRBD1 identical over 9 bases. V lost 3 bases and J lost 6; bases outside the gene matches: 5. This CDR3 is 15 amino acids long. In germline, CDR1 is ENHRY, CDR2 SYGVKD.

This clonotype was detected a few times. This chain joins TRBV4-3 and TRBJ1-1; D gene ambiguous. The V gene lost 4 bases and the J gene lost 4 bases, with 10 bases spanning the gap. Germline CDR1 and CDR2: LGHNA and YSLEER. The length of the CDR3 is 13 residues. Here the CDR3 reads CASSREWGTEAFF. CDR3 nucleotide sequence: TGCGCCAGCAGCCGGGAGTGGGGCACTGAAGCTTTCTTT.

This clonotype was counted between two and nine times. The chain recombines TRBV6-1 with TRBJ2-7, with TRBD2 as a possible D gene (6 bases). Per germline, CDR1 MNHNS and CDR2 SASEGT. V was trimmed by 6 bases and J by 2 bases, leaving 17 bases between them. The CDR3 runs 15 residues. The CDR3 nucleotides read TGTGCCAGCAGAAACGGGGGTGACAGTACCTACGAGCAGTACTTC. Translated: CASRNGGDSTYEQYF.

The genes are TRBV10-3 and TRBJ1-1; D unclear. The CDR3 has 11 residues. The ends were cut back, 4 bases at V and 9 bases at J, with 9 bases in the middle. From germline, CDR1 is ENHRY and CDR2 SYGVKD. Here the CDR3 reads CAISGRDQAFF. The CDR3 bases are TGTGCCATCAGTGGAAGGGATCAAGCTTTCTTT.

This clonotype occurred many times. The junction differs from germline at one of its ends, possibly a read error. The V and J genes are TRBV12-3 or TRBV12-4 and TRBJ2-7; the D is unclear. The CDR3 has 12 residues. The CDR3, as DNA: TGTGCCACCAGTGAGTTCGGCTACGAGCAGTACTTC. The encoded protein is CATSEFGYEQYF.

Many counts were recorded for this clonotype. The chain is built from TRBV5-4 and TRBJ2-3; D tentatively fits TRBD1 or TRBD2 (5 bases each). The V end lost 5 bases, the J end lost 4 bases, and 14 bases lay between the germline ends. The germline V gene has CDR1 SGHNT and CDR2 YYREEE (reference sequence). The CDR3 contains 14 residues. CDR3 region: CASSFGQGADTQYF. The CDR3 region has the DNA TGTGCCAGCAGTTTTGGGCAGGGAGCAGATACGCAGTATTTT.

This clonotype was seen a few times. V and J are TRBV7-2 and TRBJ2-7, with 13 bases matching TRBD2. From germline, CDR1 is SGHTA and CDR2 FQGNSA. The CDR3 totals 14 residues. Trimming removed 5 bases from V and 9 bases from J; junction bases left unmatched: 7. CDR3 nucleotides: TGTGCCAGCAGCCCTACTAGCGGGAGGGTAGGGCAGTACTTC. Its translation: CASSPTSGRVGQYF.

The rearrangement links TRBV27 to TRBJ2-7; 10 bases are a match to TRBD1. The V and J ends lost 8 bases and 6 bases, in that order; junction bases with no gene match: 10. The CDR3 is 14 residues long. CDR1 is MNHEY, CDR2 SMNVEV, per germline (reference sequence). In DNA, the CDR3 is TGTGCCAGCGGTTATCCGGGACAGGGGTCCGAGCAGTACTTC. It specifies CASGYPGQGSEQYF.

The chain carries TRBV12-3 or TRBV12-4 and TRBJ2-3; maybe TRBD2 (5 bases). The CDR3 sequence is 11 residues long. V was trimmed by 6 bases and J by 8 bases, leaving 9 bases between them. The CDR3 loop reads CASRFGITQYF. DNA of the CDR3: TGTGCCAGCAGATTCGGGATTACGCAGTATTTT.

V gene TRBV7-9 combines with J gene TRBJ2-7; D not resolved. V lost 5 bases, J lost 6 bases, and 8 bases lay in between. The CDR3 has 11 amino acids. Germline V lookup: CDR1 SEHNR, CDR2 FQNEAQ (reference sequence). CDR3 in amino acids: CASSEGREQYF. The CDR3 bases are TGTGCCAGCAGCGAAGGGCGCGAGCAGTACTTC. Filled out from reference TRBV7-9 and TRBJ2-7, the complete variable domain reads DTGVSQNPRHKITKRGQNVTFRCDPISEHNRLYWYRQTLGQGPEFLTYFQNEAQLEKSRLLSDRFSAERPKGSFSTLEIQRTEQGDSAMYLCASSEGREQYFGPGTRLTVT.

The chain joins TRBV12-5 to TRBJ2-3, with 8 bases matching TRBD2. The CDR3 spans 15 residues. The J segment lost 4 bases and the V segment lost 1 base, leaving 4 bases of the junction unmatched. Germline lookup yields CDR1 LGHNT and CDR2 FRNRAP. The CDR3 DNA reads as TGTGCTAGTGGTTTGGGCAGCGGGAGCTCAGATACGCAGTATTTT. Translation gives CASGLGSGSSDTQYF.

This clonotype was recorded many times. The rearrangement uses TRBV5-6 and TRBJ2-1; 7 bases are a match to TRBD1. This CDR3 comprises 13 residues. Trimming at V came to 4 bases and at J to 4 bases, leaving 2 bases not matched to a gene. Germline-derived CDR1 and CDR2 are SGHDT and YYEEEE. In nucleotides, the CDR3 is TGTGCCAGCAGCGGGACAGCGTACAATGAGCAGTTCTTC. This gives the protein CASSGTAYNEQFF.

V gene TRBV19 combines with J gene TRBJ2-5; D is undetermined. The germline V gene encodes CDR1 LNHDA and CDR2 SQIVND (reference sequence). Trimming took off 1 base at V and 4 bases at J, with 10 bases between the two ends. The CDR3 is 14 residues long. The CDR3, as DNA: TGTGCCAGTAGTATAGTACCCAACTCAGAGACCCAGTACTTC. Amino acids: CASSIVPNSETQYF.